The 10 T cell receptor beta chains presented below share a single source sample, sequenced in a study of shared clonotypes between healthy human individuals. The protocol was immunoSEQ multiplex PCR, while the TCRdb copy is restricted to in-frame clones and leaves out a portion. The repertoire has roughly 700,000 clones, around two thirds of them found once; the top ten carry roughly 1.7%. The specimen was memory CD4+ T cells sorted from blood. Regarding subset: CD45RA-negative fraction. Receptors originate from a woman aged 30 to 39 in good health.

This clone was seen only a few times. The V call is TRBV7-9, the J call TRBJ2-7; 10 bases fit TRBD2. Germline CDR1 reads SEHNR; CDR2 reads FQNEAQ (reference sequence). There are 15 residues in the CDR3. V trimming: 1 base; J trimming: 5 bases; junction bases outside the gene matches: 5. The CDR3 loop is CASSLVGLAGDEQYF. DNA of the CDR3: TGTGCCAGCAGCTTAGTTGGCCTAGCGGGAGACGAGCAGTACTTC.

The chain couples TRBV5-5 to TRBJ2-1; D call uncertain. The germline V gene has CDR1 SGHKS and CDR2 YYEKEE (reference sequence). Trimming removed 3 bases from V and 4 bases from J, with 20 bases in between. The CDR3 has 17 residues. In DNA form, the CDR3 reads TGTGCCAGCAGCTCGGGTTCGACGGCGAGTAGGTACAATGAGCAGTTCTTC. Residues: CASSSGSTASRYNEQFF.

This chain connects TRBV27 to TRBJ1-1; 7 bases are shared with TRBD1. The germline V gene encodes CDR1 MNHEY and CDR2 SMNVEV (reference sequence). This CDR3 has 16 amino acids. The J segment lost 3 bases and the V segment lost 3 bases, leaving 10 bases of the junction unmatched. CDR3 DNA: TGTGCCAGCAGTTTCGACAGGGAGAGATTAGACACTGAAGCTTTCTTT. Its translation: CASSFDRERLDTEAFF.

The rearrangement uses TRBV10-3 and TRBJ1-2; D is ambiguous. CDR1 and CDR2 from the germline V gene are ENHRY and SYGVKD. The CDR3 is 12 residues long. Trimming pared 9 bases from V and 3 bases from J, leaving 11 bases between. CDR3 in DNA: TGTGCCATATCCGAAAGGGACTATGGCTACACCTTC. Translation gives CAISERDYGYTF.

V usage is TRBV6-1 and J usage is TRBJ2-1; D is perhaps TRBD1 (7 bases). The CDR3 sequence is 13 residues long. Between the trimmed V and J ends, which lost 5 bases and 8 bases, there was a span of 13 bases. Germline V lookup: CDR1 MNHNS, CDR2 SASEGT. In DNA, the CDR3 is TGTGCCAGCAGTCTGATCAGGGGGGATGAGCAGTTCTTC. This sequence encodes CASSLIRGDEQFF.

On this clone itself: The same CDR3 is also encoded by other DNA sequences in this sample. The V and J genes are TRBV18 and TRBJ1-5; D not certain. The V end lost 6 bases, the J end lost 2 bases, and 11 bases lay between the germline ends. The CDR3 contains 14 residues. Germline V gives CDR1 KGHSH, CDR2 LQKENI. For the CDR3, the DNA is TGTGCCAGCTCCCCCGAGGGCGGCAATCAGCCCCAGCATTTT. Protein product: CASSPEGGNQPQHF.

The chain has TRBV11-3 and TRBJ2-1; the match to TRBD2 covers 10 bases. V dropped 5 bases and J dropped 2; count of bases not matched to a gene: 3. CDR1 and CDR2 (germline): SGHNT, YENEEA. This CDR3 has 15 amino acids. The CDR3 DNA sequence: TGTGCCAGCAGCCATGGGACTAGCGCCTACAATGAGCAGTTCTTC. Protein sequence: CASSHGTSAYNEQFF. Supplemented by reference TRBV11-3 and TRBJ2-1, the full variable domain reads EAGVVQSPRYKIIEKKQPVAFWCNPISGHNTLYWYLQNLGQGPELLIRYENEEAVDDSQLPKDRFSAERLKGVDSTLKIQPAELGDSAVYLCASSHGTSAYNEQFFGPGTRLTVL.

J is TRBJ2-3 and V is TRBV5-1, with 10 nucleotides matching TRBD2. In germline, CDR1 is SGHRS, CDR2 YFSETQ. The CDR3 runs 15 residues. Trimming at V came to 0 bases and at J to 3 bases, leaving 1 base not matched to a gene. CDR3 protein: CASSLDSGRTDTQYF. The CDR3 DNA reads as TGCGCCAGCAGCTTGGATAGCGGGAGGACAGATACGCAGTATTTT.

In its sample, this clone was seen once. The chain combines TRBV27 with TRBJ1-4; the match to TRBD1 covers 8 bases. V was pared by 3 bases and J by 12 bases, with 15 bases of the junction left unmatched. In germline, CDR1 is MNHEY, CDR2 SMNVEV (reference sequence). The CDR3 length is 16 residues. The CDR3 DNA is TGTGCCAGCAGTTTTCTTCCAGCCCCGGACAGGGTGGAACTGTTTTTT. Residues: CASSFLPAPDRVELFF.

This chain links TRBV18 with TRBJ1-1; weak D call: TRBD1 (5 bases). The CDR3 has 13 residues. The ends were cut back, 4 bases at V and 11 bases at J, with 17 bases in the middle. Germline loops: CDR1 KGHSH, CDR2 LQKENI. CDR3 coding DNA: TGTGCCAGCTCACGCTCGCAGGGTGAGGAGGCTTTCTTT. Translating gives CASSRSQGEEAFF.